This passage covers 18 T cell receptor beta chains from one sample sequenced in a study of T cell repertoires in cytomegalovirus infection (dated by TCRdb to about 2019). The treatment or condition label here, explained by the study, means: in vitro stimulation with specific CMV peptide epitopes to enrich CMV-specific T cells. These reads were obtained on an Illumina HiSeq 1500. Clones were called with MiXCR by TCRdb after fastp trimmed the public reads at Q25, and only in-frame beta chains were retained. Each entry is one CDR3 protein sequence, shown with its most common DNA and genes. Across this sample there are under 500,000 distinct CDR3 sequences, with more than 40% seen only once. The ten largest clones represent around 45% of the sample. Their recognized antigens are unknown. Sequences were derived from cultured PBMCs, sampled from culture after CMV antigen stimulation. These receptors were obtained from a human donor in good health (CMV status not recorded). Some clones in this sample may be carry-over from other donors' samples.

The V and J genes are TRBV7-9 and TRBJ1-5; tentatively, D is TRBD1 (5 bases). The CDR3 is 13 residues long. Germline V gene data show CDR1 as SEHNR and CDR2 as FQNEAQ (reference sequence). V was pared by 4 bases and J by 3 bases, with 7 bases between. Written as DNA, the CDR3 is TGTGCCAGCAGCTGGGGGGACAATCAGCCCCAGCATTTT. It specifies CASSWGDNQPQHF.

The gene calls are TRBV4-2 and TRBJ2-1; no clear D gene. CDR1 LGHNA and CDR2 YNFKEQ come from the germline V gene. CDR3 length equals 17 residues. The V end lost 0 bases, the J end lost 4 bases, and 16 bases lay between the germline ends. The DNA of the CDR3 is TGTGCCAGCAGCCAAGATGTGCGCGCGTATCGGTACAATGAGCAGTTCTTC. Its translation is CASSQDVRAYRYNEQFF.

The chain uses TRBV5-1 and TRBJ1-1; tentatively, D is TRBD1 (6 bases). V was trimmed by 1 base and J by 3 bases, leaving 13 bases between them. Germline V gene sequence: CDR1 SGHRS, CDR2 YFSETQ. There are 15 residues in the CDR3. The CDR3 spells CASSLQGLSDTEAFF. The CDR3 region has the DNA TGCGCCAGCAGCTTGCAGGGGCTGTCGGACACTGAAGCTTTCTTT.

The rearrangement uses TRBV27 and TRBJ2-1; D is ambiguous. The germline CDR1 and CDR2 sequences are MNHEY and SMNVEV (reference sequence). V gave up 4 bases and J gave up 14 bases, with 24 bases separating them. CDR3 length: 15 residues. CDR3: CASSSFESAAREEFF. The CDR3 DNA sequence: TGTGCCAGCAGTTCATTCGAGTCAGCCGCAAGGGAAGAGTTCTTC.

The rearrangement joins TRBV20-1 to TRBJ2-5; the D is unclear. Germline CDR1 is DFQATT and CDR2 is SNEGSKA (reference sequence). Trimming removed 3 bases from V and 3 bases from J, with 11 bases in between. The CDR3 consists of 13 residues. The CDR3 loop is CSARPLIKETQYF. DNA of the CDR3: TGCAGTGCTAGGCCACTAATTAAAGAGACCCAGTACTTC.

The CDR3 DNA is TGTGCCAGCAGTTTTCTTAGCGGGGGTACCAATGAGCAGTTCTTC. This translates into CASSFLSGGTNEQFF. The rearrangement uses TRBV12-3 or TRBV12-4 and TRBJ2-1; 9 nucleotides agree with TRBD2. Losses at the gene ends were 3 bases for V and 6 bases for J; bases not matched to a gene: 6. The length of the CDR3 is 15 residues.

The J gene is TRBJ2-3, the V gene TRBV20-1; TRBD1 or TRBD2 may be the D gene (6 bases each). The germline gives CDR1 DFQATT, CDR2 SNEGSKA (reference sequence). The length of the CDR3 is 14 residues. Trimming removed 1 base from V and 3 bases from J, with 11 bases in between. This CDR3 is CSARVQGGTDTQYF. The CDR3 DNA sequence: TGCAGTGCTAGAGTCCAAGGGGGGACAGATACGCAGTATTTT.

V is TRBV11-2 and J is TRBJ2-1; no definite D call. From germline, CDR1 is SGHAT and CDR2 FQNNGV. The CDR3 sequence is 16 residues long. Between the trimmed V and J ends, which lost 8 bases and 6 bases, there was a span of 23 bases. CDR3 loop: CASQSYGLPHSNEQFF. CDR3 coding DNA: TGTGCCAGCCAATCCTACGGGCTACCCCATTCCAATGAGCAGTTCTTC.

This clonotype was detected a few times. The rearrangement uses TRBV28 and TRBJ1-5; D is possibly TRBD1 (6 bases). The V gene lost 4 bases and the J gene lost 0 bases, with 16 bases spanning the gap. From germline, CDR1 is MDHEN and CDR2 SYDVKM. The CDR3 has 17 amino acids. DNA for the CDR3: TGTGCCAGCAGTTCAGCCGGGACACTTGATAGCAATCAGCCCCAGCATTTT. Translation gives CASSSAGTLDSNQPQHF.

This clonotype came up a few times. The chain is built from TRBV5-1 and TRBJ2-5, with 9 bases that match TRBD2. V dropped 4 bases and J dropped 1; count of bases not matched to a gene: 2. There are 14 residues in the CDR3. Germline V lookup: CDR1 SGHRS, CDR2 YFSETQ. The CDR3 reads CASSRSGSQETQYF. Written as DNA, the CDR3 is TGCGCCAGCAGCCGTAGCGGGAGCCAAGAGACCCAGTACTTC.

This clonotype was counted only a few times. The chain combines TRBV7-2 with TRBJ2-7; D is unresolved. The CDR3 length is 14 residues. V lost 1 base and J 0 bases, leaving 7 bases between the germline ends. CDR1 SGHTA and CDR2 FQGNSA come from the germline V gene. CDR3 nucleotide sequence: TGTGCCAGCAGCTTAGTATGGGCCTCCTACGAGCAGTACTTC. Translated, it gives CASSLVWASYEQYF.

This rearrangement joins TRBV6-5 to TRBJ1-4, with a tentative D call TRBD1 (6 bases). CDR1 is MNHEY and CDR2 is SVGAGI in the germline V gene. The ends were cut back, 5 bases at V and 5 bases at J, with 15 bases in the middle. The CDR3 is 15 residues long. As DNA, the CDR3 is TGTGCCAGCAGTCCCTGGGACATGAGAAATGAAAAACTGTTTTTT. Protein product: CASSPWDMRNEKLFF.

The chain recombines TRBV12-3 or TRBV12-4 with TRBJ1-1, with D tentatively TRBD1 (5 bases). V was cut by 3 bases and J by 4 bases, with 12 bases left in between. CDR3 size: 14 residues. CDR3 region: CASSLGLSLTEAFF. DNA of the CDR3: TGTGCCAGCAGTTTGGGGCTGAGCCTCACTGAAGCTTTCTTT.

V and J are TRBV6-2 or TRBV6-3 and TRBJ1-1; TRBD1 matches 10 bases. V was clipped by 6 bases and J by 1 base; unmatched bases: 11. There are 17 residues in the CDR3. Looked up from germline, CDR1 is MNHEY and CDR2 is SVGEGT. CDR3 DNA: TGTGCCAGCAGACCCGGGACAGGGGCCCAGGGGAACACTGAAGCTTTCTTT. It codes for CASRPGTGAQGNTEAFF.

A note on this clonotype: One end of the junction is discordant with germline, which a read error may explain. The V call is TRBV7-9, the J call TRBJ2-1, with 10 bases aligning to TRBD2. Germline assignment: CDR1 SEHNR and CDR2 FQNEAQ (reference sequence). CDR3 size: 16 residues. The chain's CDR3 is CASSQSGTSADNGQFF. CDR3 nucleotide sequence: TGTGCCAGCAGCCAATCCGGGACTAGCGCTGACAATGGGCAGTTCTTC.

This rearrangement joins TRBV19 to TRBJ1-5; tentative D call: TRBD1 (6 bases). The CDR3 runs to 13 residues. V shed 3 bases and J shed 9 bases, with 12 bases lying between them. CDR1 is LNHDA, CDR2 SQIVND, per germline (reference sequence). The CDR3 region has the DNA TGTGCCAGTAGTATCGGGGGGGCTCTGCCCCAGCATTTT. It encodes CASSIGGALPQHF.

The V and J genes are TRBV19 and TRBJ2-7, with D possibly called TRBD1 or TRBD2 (5 bases each). The CDR3 is 13 amino acids. Germline CDR1 is LNHDA and CDR2 is SQIVND (reference sequence). Trimming pared 4 bases from V and 4 bases from J, leaving 11 bases between. The CDR3 is CASSTGDGYEQYF. Written as DNA, the CDR3 is TGTGCCAGTAGTACCGGGGACGGTTACGAGCAGTACTTC.

This clonotype was seen a handful of times. The chain employs TRBV15 and TRBJ2-3, with 8 bases lining up with TRBD2. The CDR3 is 16 residues long. The V and J ends lost 1 base and 3 bases, in that order; junction bases with no gene match: 6. Germline loops: CDR1 LNHNV, CDR2 YYDKDF (reference sequence). CDR3 bases: TGTGCCACCAGCAGAGGAGCGGGAGTGGGTACAGATACGCAGTATTTT. Its protein product is CATSRGAGVGTDTQYF.